What follows are 10 T cell receptor beta chains derived from one specimen sequenced in a study of blood T cell repertoires in COVID-19. Profiled with immunoSEQ multiplex PCR; TCRdb holds only in-frame clones, not every one. The table has approximately 290,000 clones, around 89% seen once. Sequencing used peripheral blood. The receptors stem from a man between 25 and 39 years old with acute or convalescent COVID-19.

This chain joins TRBV15 and TRBJ2-3; TRBD1 matches 7 bases. CDR3 length equals 13 residues. V shed 5 bases, J shed 5 bases, and the junction held 4 bases outside the gene matches. Germline-derived CDR1 and CDR2 are LNHNV and YYDKDF (reference sequence). CDR3 in amino acids: CATSRQGEDTQYF. DNA of the CDR3: TGTGCCACCAGCCGACAGGGTGAAGATACGCAGTATTTT.

CDR3 loop: CASSLAWTGWFNEQFF. The CDR3 DNA reads as TGTGCCAGCAGTTTAGCGTGGACAGGGTGGTTTAATGAGCAGTTCTTC. The chain links TRBV28 to TRBJ2-1, with TRBD1 matching 8 bases. Trimming at V came to 2 bases and at J to 7 bases, leaving 10 bases not matched to a gene. The CDR3 has 16 amino acids. Germline CDR1 and CDR2: MDHEN and SYDVKM.

This clone has a handful of counts. V is TRBV5-1 and J is TRBJ2-7, with 7 bases fitting TRBD2. Germline CDR1 is SGHRS and CDR2 is YFSETQ. With 0 bases clipped from V and 0 bases from J, the junction kept 6 bases outside the gene matches. The CDR3 is made up of 16 amino acids. CDR3 DNA sequence: TGCGCCAGCAGCTTGGCTTTGACTAGCACCTCCTACGAGCAGTACTTC. It codes for CASSLALTSTSYEQYF.

This chain joins TRBV28 and TRBJ2-2, with D maybe TRBD1 (6 bases). Trimming pared 6 bases from V and 2 bases from J, leaving 19 bases between. The CDR3 runs to 17 residues. Germline loops: CDR1 MDHEN, CDR2 SYDVKM. The CDR3 sequence is CASRLDLGQLNTGELFF. The CDR3 region has the DNA TGTGCCAGCAGGTTAGATTTAGGACAGCTAAACACCGGGGAGCTGTTTTTT.

The V call is TRBV5-4, the J call TRBJ1-6, with a possible D match to TRBD1 (5 bases). V was shortened by 5 bases and J by 8 bases, with 11 bases between the two germline ends. The CDR3 is 13 amino acids. Germline V lookup: CDR1 SGHNT, CDR2 YYREEE (reference sequence). Here the CDR3 DNA reads TGTGCCAGCAGGACGGGGGATTATTCACCCCTCCACTTT. Translated: CASRTGDYSPLHF.

The gene calls are TRBV28 and TRBJ1-1; D may be TRBD1 (5 bases). This CDR3 has 13 residues. CDR1 and CDR2 from the germline V gene are MDHEN and SYDVKM. The V gene lost 6 bases and the J gene lost 11 bases, with 19 bases spanning the gap. CDR3 coding DNA: TGTGCCAGCAGGGAACTAACGGGGGGGAGGGCTTTCTTT. Translating gives CASRELTGGRAFF.

J is TRBJ2-7 and V is TRBV6-6; TRBD1 agrees at 7 bases. The V gene end was trimmed by 0 bases and the J gene end by 5 bases; junction bases not matched to a gene: 7. The germline gives CDR1 MNHNY, CDR2 SVGAGI (reference sequence). The CDR3 spans 15 residues. The DNA of the CDR3 is TGTGCCAGCAGTTACTCTCCGGGACAGAAGGACGAGCAGTACTTC. Translation: CASSYSPGQKDEQYF.

This clone was recorded once. The chain recombines TRBV11-1 with TRBJ2-5, with 10 nucleotides matching TRBD1. V gave up 5 bases and J gave up 5 bases; unmatched junction bases: 8. Germline assignment: CDR1 SGHAT and CDR2 FQDESV (reference sequence). CDR3 size: 15 residues. The CDR3 DNA follows: TGTGCCAGCAGCCGTCCCGGGACAGGGGTGGAGACCCAGTACTTC. Residues: CASSRPGTGVETQYF.

The rearrangement uses TRBV9 and TRBJ1-1; D gene unclear. The V gene lost 4 bases and the J gene lost 4 bases, with 14 bases spanning the gap. The germline V gene has CDR1 SGDLS and CDR2 YYNGEE. The CDR3 loop spans 14 amino acids. CDR3 DNA sequence: TGTGCCAGCAGCTCCCGGTATGAGGGCACTGAAGCTTTCTTT. Protein: CASSSRYEGTEAFF.

The rearrangement links TRBV15 to TRBJ2-1, with 12 bases aligning to TRBD1. There are 15 residues in the CDR3. Germline CDR1 and CDR2: LNHNV and YYDKDF (reference sequence). V dropped 5 bases and J dropped 7; count of bases not matched to a gene: 6. CDR3 sequence reads: CATSGGTGGPNEQFF. The DNA of the CDR3 is TGTGCCACCAGCGGAGGGACAGGGGGCCCGAATGAGCAGTTCTTC.